These 14 T cell receptor beta chains were all obtained from the same sample, sequenced in a study of blood T cell repertoires in COVID-19. The data were produced by immunoSEQ multiplex PCR, yet TCRdb's version contains in-frame clones alone and is incomplete. The data hold some 250,000 clones, with about 80% observed a single time. The specimen was peripheral blood. These receptors were collected from a woman aged 80 or over with acute or convalescent COVID-19.

The V and J genes are TRBV7-2 and TRBJ2-3, with 8 bases identical to TRBD2. After removal of 1 base from V and 9 bases from J, the junction contained 15 bases not matched to a gene. The CDR3 covers 17 residues. CDR1 SGHTA and CDR2 FQGNSA come from the germline V gene. Written as DNA, the CDR3 is TGTGCCAGCAGCTTAGAAGAGGGCGGGAGGCACCGGGGGACGCAGTATTTT. Amino acid sequence: CASSLEEGGRHRGTQYF. The whole variable domain, filled in from reference TRBV7-2 and TRBJ2-3, reads GAGVSQSPSNKVTEKGKDVELRCDPISGHTALYWYRQSLGQGLEFLIYFQGNSAPDKSGLPSDRFSAERTGGSVSTLTIQRTQQEDSAVYLCASSLEEGGRHRGTQYFGPGTRLTVL.

J is TRBJ2-7 and V is TRBV6-5; 8 nucleotides agree with TRBD1. J lost 6 bases, V lost 6 bases, and 10 bases had no gene match. The germline CDR1 and CDR2 sequences are MNHEY and SVGAGI. The CDR3 contains 14 residues. CDR3: CASSLRTGLGEQYF. CDR3 nucleotide sequence: TGTGCCAGCAGCCTCCGGACAGGGCTAGGCGAGCAGTACTTC.

The J gene is TRBJ1-2, the V gene TRBV24-1, with no clear D. CDR1 is KGHDR and CDR2 is SFDVKD in the germline V gene. V lost 3 bases to trimming and J lost 4 bases, with 8 bases between them. The CDR3 covers 13 residues. The CDR3 region is CATSDSAFYGYTF. CDR3 in DNA: TGTGCCACCAGTGATAGTGCGTTCTATGGCTACACCTTC.

The J gene is TRBJ2-3, the V gene TRBV5-1; 9 nucleotides agree with TRBD2. The CDR3 runs to 16 residues. The trim removed 1 base at V and 6 bases at J, leaving 9 bases unmatched. CDR1 and CDR2 (germline): SGHRS, YFSETQ. This chain's CDR3 is CASSLRGGRAADTQYF. The CDR3, as DNA: TGCGCCAGCAGCTTGCGAGGCGGGAGGGCCGCGGATACGCAGTATTTT.

The V call is TRBV9, the J call TRBJ1-3; 7 bases are a match to TRBD1. The CDR3 spans 16 residues. From germline, CDR1 is SGDLS and CDR2 YYNGEE. After removal of 3 bases from V and 0 bases from J, the junction contained 6 bases not matched to a gene. CDR3 protein: CASSGQGLTSGNTIYF. The CDR3 nucleotides read TGTGCCAGCAGCGGACAGGGACTGACCTCTGGAAACACCATATATTTT.

This chain links TRBV3-1 (or the pseudogene TRBV3-2) with TRBJ2-5; 10 nucleotides line up with TRBD1. V shed 3 bases and J 5 bases; nucleotides not matched to a gene: 3. CDR1 is LGHDT, CDR2 YNNKEL, per germline (reference sequence). The length of the CDR3 is 14 residues. The CDR3 is CASSQTGGWETQYF. Here the CDR3 DNA reads TGTGCCAGCAGCCAGACAGGGGGCTGGGAGACCCAGTACTTC.

V usage is TRBV6-5 and J usage is TRBJ1-5; D perhaps matches TRBD1 (5 bases). Germline-derived CDR1 and CDR2 are MNHEY and SVGAGI. This CDR3 is built from 15 residues. V was clipped by 0 bases and J by 3 bases, with 9 bases between them. DNA for the CDR3: TGTGCCAGCAGTTACTCAGGGGCGGACAATCAGCCCCAGCATTTT. Translating it yields CASSYSGADNQPQHF.

The V and J genes are TRBV25-1 and TRBJ2-1; D ambiguous. This CDR3 comprises 11 residues. V was cut by 4 bases and J by 6 bases, with 4 bases left in between. Germline-derived CDR1 and CDR2 are MGHDK and SYGVNS. This CDR3 is CASSGSNEQFF. DNA for the CDR3: TGTGCCAGCAGTGGGAGCAATGAGCAGTTCTTC.

The chain links TRBV6-2 or TRBV6-3 to TRBJ1-1; no clear D. Trimming left V 6 bases short and J 0 bases short, with 8 bases between. The CDR3 totals 13 residues. Per the germline V gene, CDR1 is MNHEY and CDR2 is SVGEGT. The CDR3 protein is CASSPYLNTEAFF. CDR3 DNA: TGTGCCAGCAGCCCCTATCTGAACACTGAAGCTTTCTTT.

The chain employs TRBV18 and TRBJ2-2; D remains unclear. The V and J ends lost 1 base and 1 base respectively, with 10 bases between them. Germline V gene lookup returns CDR1 KGHSH and CDR2 LQKENI. The CDR3 runs to 16 residues. CDR3 DNA sequence: TGTGCCAGCTCACCACAACTACTGCAGAACACCGGGGAGCTGTTTTTT. Its protein is CASSPQLLQNTGELFF.

This sequence joins TRBV6-1 and TRBJ1-2; 12 bases match TRBD1. The CDR3 spans 15 residues. Germline CDR1 is MNHNS and CDR2 is SASEGT. With V trimmed by 6 bases and J by 4 bases, 6 bases remained unmatched. The CDR3 DNA sequence: TGTGCCAGCAGACCCGGGACAGGGGGCTCCTATGGCTACACCTTC. This encodes CASRPGTGGSYGYTF.

This chain links TRBV27 with TRBJ1-5; TRBD1 matches 10 bases. V shed 8 bases and J 1 base; nucleotides not matched to a gene: 5. Germline lookup yields CDR1 MNHEY and CDR2 SMNVEV (reference sequence). The CDR3 loop spans 15 amino acids. This chain's CDR3 is CASARDRGSNQPQHF. In nucleotides, the CDR3 is TGTGCCAGCGCCCGGGACAGGGGAAGCAATCAGCCCCAGCATTTT.

V and J are TRBV20-1 and TRBJ1-2; no firm D call. Trimming removed 3 bases from V and 1 base from J, with 12 bases in between. From germline, CDR1 is DFQATT and CDR2 SNEGSKA (reference sequence). This CDR3 is 14 amino acids long. The CDR3 region is CSASGQALNYGYTF. The DNA of the CDR3 is TGCAGTGCTAGTGGTCAGGCTCTTAACTATGGCTACACCTTC.

The rearrangement joins TRBV7-9 to TRBJ1-2; 7 bases map to TRBD1. Germline loops: CDR1 SEHNR, CDR2 FQNEAQ (reference sequence). CDR3 size: 14 residues. V lost 6 bases and J lost 2; bases outside the gene matches: 6. This CDR3 reads CASREGASNYGYTF. The CDR3 nucleotides read TGTGCCAGCAGGGAGGGGGCATCCAACTATGGCTACACCTTC.